This T cell receptor beta chain was retrieved from a study of cytomegalovirus exposure and HLA in healthy donors. Trimming took 3 bases from V and 8 from J; bases not matched to a gene: 8. From germline, CDR1 is ENHRY and CDR2 SYGVKD. CDR3 size: 14 residues. As regards this clone: The target antigen is unknown.

Study-level points and caveats: TRBV6-2, TRBV6-3 and other indistinguishable V segments were excluded.

Primers: 60 Vbeta forward and 13 Jbeta reverse. The method was immunoSEQ multiplex PCR; TCRdb's version includes in-frame clones alone and lacks a portion of them. The sample contains 58,000 or so clones, roughly 77% of which appear only once. This clonotype was obtained from a woman aged 40 to 50 in good health and CMV-seropositive. The V and J genes are TRBV10-3 and TRBJ1-1; 8 bases are a match to TRBD1. Sequenced sample: PBMCs. The DNA of the CDR3 is TGTGCCATCAGTGACCCAGGGGGCGCAGCCGAAGCTTTCTTT. Residues: CAISDPGGAAEAFF.